The 10 T cell receptor beta chains reported below all come from one sample, sequenced in a study of control samples from healthy donors and cancer patients. Clones were read by immunoSEQ multiplex PCR, and TCRdb kept only the in-frame ones, dropping some. The sample gives 400,000 to 500,000 clones, roughly 90% of which show up once; around 6.4% is in the top ten. Material for sequencing was PBMCs. Receptors originate from a man in his forties or fifties with head and neck cancer.

The J gene is TRBJ2-5, the V gene TRBV5-1, with TRBD1 matching 7 bases. Germline assignment: CDR1 SGHRS and CDR2 YFSETQ. After removal of 0 bases from V and 1 base from J, the junction contained 3 bases not matched to a gene. The CDR3 is 15 amino acids. The CDR3, as DNA: TGCGCCAGCAGCTTGGGAGGGACAGCCCAAGAGACCCAGTACTTC. Translated, it gives CASSLGGTAQETQYF. Drawing the rest from reference TRBV5-1 and TRBJ2-5, the complete variable domain is KAGVTQTPRYLIKTRGQQVTLSCSPISGHRSVSWYQQTPGQGLQFLFEYFSETQRNKGNFPGRFSGRQFSNSRSEMNVSTLELGDSALYLCASSLGGTAQETQYFGPGTRLLVL.

This clone was picked up a small number of times. J is TRBJ2-7 and V is TRBV3-1 (or the pseudogene TRBV3-2); D gene ambiguous. V lost 4 bases to trimming and J lost 3 bases, with 4 bases between them. Germline V gene data show CDR1 as LGHDT and CDR2 as YNNKEL (reference sequence). The CDR3 has 11 amino acids. CDR3 nucleotides: TGTGCCAGCAGCCGAGACTACGAGCAGTACTTC. This gives the protein CASSRDYEQYF.

V usage is TRBV30 and J usage is TRBJ1-2; a possible D gene is TRBD1 (6 bases). V lost 3 bases, J lost 6 bases, and 14 bases lay in between. Germline assignment: CDR1 GTSNPN and CDR2 SVGIG (reference sequence). The CDR3 spans 13 residues. The CDR3 DNA is TGTGCCTGGAGGTGGGCGGGGGGCAATGGCTACACCTTC. Its protein is CAWRWAGGNGYTF.

The rearrangement uses TRBV4-1 and TRBJ2-2; 10 bases align to TRBD2. The CDR3 covers 16 residues. The germline V gene encodes CDR1 MGHRA and CDR2 YSYEKL. V shed 3 bases and J 5 bases; nucleotides not matched to a gene: 6. The CDR3 nucleotides are TGCGCCAGCAGCCAGTCCAGCGGGAGGGAAACCGGGGAGCTGTTTTTT. Protein sequence: CASSQSSGRETGELFF.

This chain uses TRBV5-1 with TRBJ2-7, with D perhaps matching TRBD1 or TRBD2 (5 bases each). The CDR3 runs to 14 residues. Per germline, CDR1 SGHRS and CDR2 YFSETQ. Trimming left V 0 bases short and J 3 bases short, with 10 bases between. The CDR3 is CASSLVGDFYEQYF. The DNA of the CDR3 is TGCGCCAGCAGCTTGGTGGGGGATTTCTACGAGCAGTACTTC.

As DNA, the CDR3 is TGTGCCAGCAGCTTCACAGGGGCTTCTGGAAACACCATATATTTT. This encodes CASSFTGASGNTIYF. This chain links TRBV5-8 with TRBJ1-3; 7 positions match TRBD1. Per the germline V gene, CDR1 is SGHTS and CDR2 is YDEGEE. The CDR3 length is 15 residues. The V gene end was trimmed by 2 bases and the J gene end by 1 base; junction bases not matched to a gene: 3.

The table lists this clone with a count of one. This chain uses TRBV13 with TRBJ2-5, with TRBD2 as a possible D gene (6 bases). The germline V gene has CDR1 PRHDT and CDR2 FYEKMQ (reference sequence). V lost 5 bases and J lost 5, with 21 bases in between. This CDR3 is 16 amino acids long. The CDR3 nucleotides read TGTGCCAGCAGCCACGGGCCCGGGGCCCGGGAGGAGACCCAGTACTTC. Amino acid sequence: CASSHGPGAREETQYF.

This clone was observed a few times. The chain recombines TRBV19 with TRBJ1-3; D is unclear. CDR1 is LNHDA and CDR2 is SQIVND in the germline V gene (reference sequence). The CDR3 loop spans 17 amino acids. V shed 5 bases and J shed 0 bases, with 17 bases lying between them. Written as DNA, the CDR3 is TGTGCCAGTAGTCGGGAGACGCCAGTAAACTCTGGAAACACCATATATTTT. It yields the protein CASSRETPVNSGNTIYF.

This chain joins TRBV10-2 and TRBJ2-1; 7 bases agree with TRBD1. CDR3 length: 16 residues. Germline CDR1 and CDR2: WSHSY and SAAADI. With V trimmed by 6 bases and J by 2 bases, 10 bases remained unmatched. The CDR3 region is CASSTGQLIAYNEQFF. Here the CDR3 DNA reads TGCGCCAGCAGCACGGGACAGCTAATAGCCTACAATGAGCAGTTCTTC.

To note about this clone: One junction end disagrees with the germline gene, perhaps due to a read error. The chain combines TRBV7-7 with TRBJ2-1, with 7 bases lining up with TRBD2. Germline V gene lookup returns CDR1 SSHAT and CDR2 FNYEAQ (reference sequence). This CDR3 comprises 17 residues. CDR3 sequence reads: CASSSGAPSGPYNEQFF. The CDR3 DNA reads as TGTGCTAGCAGCTCAGGAGCGCCTAGCGGACCCTACAATGAGCAGTTCTTC.